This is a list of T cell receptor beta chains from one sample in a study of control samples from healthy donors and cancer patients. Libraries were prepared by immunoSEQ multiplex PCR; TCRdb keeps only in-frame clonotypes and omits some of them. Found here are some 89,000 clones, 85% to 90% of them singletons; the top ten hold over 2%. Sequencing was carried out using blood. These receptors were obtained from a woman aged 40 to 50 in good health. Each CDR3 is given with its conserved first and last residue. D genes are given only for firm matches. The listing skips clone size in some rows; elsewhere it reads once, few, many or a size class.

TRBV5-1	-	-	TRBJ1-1	CASSGGWGDHTEAFF	TGCGCCAGCAGCGGGGGTTGGGGGGATCACACTGAAGCTTTCTTT
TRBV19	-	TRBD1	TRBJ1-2	CASSIIYGTGKGYTF	TGTGCCAGTAGTATAATTTACGGGACAGGGAAGGGCTACACCTTC
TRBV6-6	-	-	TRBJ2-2	CASFGYTGELFF	TGTGCCAGCTTTGGGTACACCGGGGAGCTGTTTTTT
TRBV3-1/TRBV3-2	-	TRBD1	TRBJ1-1	CASSQDKGQRDTEAFF	TGTGCCAGCAGCCAGGACAAGGGACAGAGGGACACTGAAGCTTTCTTT
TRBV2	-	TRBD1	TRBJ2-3	CASRGRGLVDTQYF	TGTGCCAGCAGAGGAAGGGGGCTGGTCGATACGCAGTATTTT
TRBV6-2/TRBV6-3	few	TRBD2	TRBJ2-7	CASSRPGLSTDEQYF	TGTGCCAGCAGTAGACCGGGACTAAGTACCGACGAGCAGTACTTC
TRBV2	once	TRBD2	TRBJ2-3	CASMLAGTDTQYF	TGTGCCAGCATGCTAGCGGGCACAGATACGCAGTATTTT
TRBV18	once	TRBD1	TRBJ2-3	CASSPRMGTGPDTQYF	TGTGCCAGCTCACCAAGGATGGGGACAGGACCAGATACGCAGTATTTT
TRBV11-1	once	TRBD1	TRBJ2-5	CASSLGSGGDETQYF	TGTGCCAGCAGCTTAGGGTCAGGGGGTGATGAGACCCAGTACTTC
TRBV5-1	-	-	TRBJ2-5	CASSYAGQETQYF	TGCGCCAGCAGTTACGCAGGACAAGAGACCCAGTACTTC
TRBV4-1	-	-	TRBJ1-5	CASSQGGAFNQPQHF	TGCGCCAGCAGCCAAGGCGGGGCCTTCAATCAGCCCCAGCATTTT
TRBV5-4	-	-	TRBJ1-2	CASSLGATNYGYTF	TGTGCCAGCAGCTTGGGGGCGACTAACTATGGCTACACCTTC
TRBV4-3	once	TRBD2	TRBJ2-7	CASSQTLAGGREQYF	TGCGCCAGCAGCCAGACACTAGCGGGGGGGCGCGAGCAGTACTTC
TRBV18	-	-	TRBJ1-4	CASSSGSEKLFF	TGTGCCAGCTCGTCTGGTTCTGAAAAACTGTTTTTT
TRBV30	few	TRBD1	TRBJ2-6	CAWSPDRAGANVLTF	TGTGCCTGGAGTCCAGACAGGGCCGGGGCCAACGTCCTGACTTTC
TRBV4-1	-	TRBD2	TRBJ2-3	CASSQPGLAGGLGTQYF	TGCGCCAGCAGCCAACCGGGCCTTGCGGGGGGGCTAGGTACGCAGTATTTT
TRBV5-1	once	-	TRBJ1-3	CASSLEGVMGNTIYF	TGCGCCAGCAGCTTGGAGGGGGTAATGGGAAACACCATATATTTT
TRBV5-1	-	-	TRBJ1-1	CASSSDWNTEAFF	TGCGCCAGCAGCTCGGACTGGAACACTGAAGCTTTCTTT
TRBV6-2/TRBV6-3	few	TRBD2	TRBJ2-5	CASSPGLAGALYQETQYF	TGTGCCAGCAGCCCGGGACTAGCGGGGGCTTTGTACCAAGAGACCCAGTACTTC
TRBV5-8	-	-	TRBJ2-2	CASSLVAGYTGELFF	TGTGCCAGCAGCTTGGTCGCGGGATACACCGGGGAGCTGTTTTTT
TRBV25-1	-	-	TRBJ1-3	CASSECPPHVGEGNTIYF	TGTGCCAGCAGTGAATGTCCCCCCCATGTGGGCGAAGGAAACACCATATATTTT
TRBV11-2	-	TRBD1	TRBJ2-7	CASSFSGAGGRRNSYEQYF	TGTGCCAGCAGCTTTTCCGGGGCAGGGGGACGCCGAAACTCCTACGAGCAGTACTTC
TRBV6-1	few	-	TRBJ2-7	CASSEQRGDEQYF	TGTGCCAGCAGTGAACAGAGAGGTGACGAGCAGTACTTC
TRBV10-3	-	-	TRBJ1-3	CAISPQGRSGNTIYF	TGTGCCATCAGTCCACAGGGAAGGTCTGGAAACACCATATATTTT
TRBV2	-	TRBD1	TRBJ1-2	CASIGQGYGYTF	TGTGCCAGCATCGGACAGGGATATGGCTACACCTTC
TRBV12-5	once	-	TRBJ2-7	CASGSRTAGDEQYF	TGTGCTAGTGGTTCTAGGACAGCAGGGGACGAGCAGTACTTC
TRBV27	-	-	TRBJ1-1	CASSLGQNTEAFF	TGTGCCAGCAGTTTAGGGCAGAACACTGAAGCTTTCTTT
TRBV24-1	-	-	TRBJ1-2	CATSDFGGPDYGYTF	TGTGCCACCAGTGATTTTGGGGGGCCGGACTATGGCTACACCTTC
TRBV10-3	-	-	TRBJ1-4	CAISDSYPATNEKLFF	TGTGCCATCAGTGACAGTTACCCAGCAACTAATGAAAAACTGTTTTTT
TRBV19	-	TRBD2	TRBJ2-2	CASSQSLAGGPGTGELFF	TGTGCCAGTAGTCAATCACTAGCGGGGGGGCCGGGCACCGGGGAGCTGTTTTTT
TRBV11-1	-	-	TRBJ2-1	CASSTRGSSSYNEQFF	TGTGCCAGCAGCACGCGGGGCTCAAGCTCCTACAATGAGCAGTTCTTC
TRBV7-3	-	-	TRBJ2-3	CASSSSFDSTDTQYF	TGTGCCAGCAGCTCATCATTCGATAGCACAGATACGCAGTATTTT
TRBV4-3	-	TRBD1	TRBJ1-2	CASSPGTGDYGYTF	TGCGCCAGCAGCCCCGGGACAGGGGACTATGGCTACACCTTC
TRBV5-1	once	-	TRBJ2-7	CASSLATGKSHEQYF	TGCGCCAGCAGCTTGGCCACCGGTAAGAGCCACGAGCAGTACTTC
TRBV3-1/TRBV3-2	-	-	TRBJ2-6	CASSQAPGGANVLTF	TGTGCCAGCAGCCAAGCCCCCGGGGGGGCCAACGTCCTGACTTTC
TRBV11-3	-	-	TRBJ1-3	CASSLVAAEGNTIYF	TGTGCCAGCAGCTTAGTCGCCGCGGAGGGAAACACCATATATTTT
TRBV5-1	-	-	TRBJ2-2	CASSLAGQGAGELFF	TGCGCCAGCAGCTTGGCTGGGCAGGGCGCCGGGGAGCTGTTTTTT
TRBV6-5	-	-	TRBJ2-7	CASSTKTTYEQYF	TGTGCCAGCAGTACCAAGACAACCTACGAGCAGTACTTC
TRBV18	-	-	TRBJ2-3	CASSPERTTLTDTQYF	TGTGCCAGCTCACCGGAGAGGACTACACTCACAGATACGCAGTATTTT
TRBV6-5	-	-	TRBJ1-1	CASSLDTGNTEAFF	TGTGCCAGCAGTTTGGACACTGGGAACACTGAAGCTTTCTTT
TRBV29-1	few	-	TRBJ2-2	CSVEGEDTGELFF	TGCAGCGTTGAAGGGGAGGACACCGGGGAGCTGTTTTTT
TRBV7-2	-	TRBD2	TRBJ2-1	CASRPGLAYNEQFF	TGTGCCAGCAGGCCGGGACTAGCGTATAATGAGCAGTTCTTC
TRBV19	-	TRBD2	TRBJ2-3	CASTWSGVYTDTQYF	TGTGCCAGTACCTGGAGCGGGGTGTACACAGATACGCAGTATTTT
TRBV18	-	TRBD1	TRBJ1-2	CASSPPPDRVNGYTF	TGTGCCAGCTCACCACCCCCGGACAGGGTTAATGGCTACACCTTC
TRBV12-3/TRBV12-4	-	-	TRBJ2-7	CASSRDTTYEQYF	TGTGCCAGCAGTCGGGACACTACCTACGAGCAGTACTTC
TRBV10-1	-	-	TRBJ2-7	CASSEQRGEQYF	TGCGCCAGCAGTGAGCAGCGAGGCGAGCAGTACTTC
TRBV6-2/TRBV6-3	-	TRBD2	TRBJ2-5	CASSYIAGRGLETQYF	TGTGCCAGCAGTTATATCGCGGGGAGGGGTTTGGAGACCCAGTACTTC
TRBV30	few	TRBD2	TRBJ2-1	CAFSGGLINEQFF	TGTGCCTTTAGCGGGGGGCTTATTAATGAGCAGTTCTTC
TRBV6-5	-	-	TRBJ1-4	CASSYRAANEKLFF	TGTGCCAGCAGTTACAGGGCGGCTAATGAAAAACTGTTTTTT
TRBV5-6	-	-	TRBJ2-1	CASSETSYNEQFF	TGTGCCAGCAGCGAAACCTCCTACAATGAGCAGTTCTTC
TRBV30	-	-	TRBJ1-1	CAWSGLMNTEAFF	TGTGCCTGGAGTGGCCTTATGAACACTGAAGCTTTCTTT
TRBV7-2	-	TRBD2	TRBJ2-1	CASSFSGGGNEQFF	TGTGCCAGCAGCTTTAGCGGGGGGGGGAATGAGCAGTTCTTC
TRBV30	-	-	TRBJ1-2	CAWSVAGWQVAPNYGYTF	TGTGCCTGGAGTGTAGCAGGTTGGCAGGTGGCTCCTAACTATGGCTACACCTTC
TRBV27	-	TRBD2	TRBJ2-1	CASSSERGGAYNEQFF	TGTGCCAGCAGTTCTGAGCGGGGGGGTGCCTACAATGAGCAGTTCTTC
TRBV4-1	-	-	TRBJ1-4	CASSQDILGRTNEKLFF	TGCGCCAGCAGCCAAGATATCCTGGGGAGGACTAATGAAAAACTGTTTTTT
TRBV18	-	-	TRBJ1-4	CASSPDGEKLFF	TGTGCCAGCTCACCGGACGGTGAAAAACTGTTTTTT
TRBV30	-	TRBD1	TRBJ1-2	CAWNSGQASGYTF	TGTGCCTGGAATTCCGGACAGGCGAGTGGCTACACCTTC
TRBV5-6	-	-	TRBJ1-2	CASSLSRDYGYTF	TGTGCCAGCAGCTTGTCGAGAGACTATGGCTACACCTTC
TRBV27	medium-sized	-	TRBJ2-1	CASSVGTHNEQFF	TGTGCCAGCAGTGTCGGGACTCACAATGAGCAGTTCTTC
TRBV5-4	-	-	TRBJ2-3	CASTPWGKGTDTQYF	TGTGCCAGCACCCCTTGGGGAAAGGGCACAGATACGCAGTATTTT